This entry concerns a single T cell receptor (beta chain). This entry belongs to a study of blood T cell dynamics during melanoma immunotherapy. Documented time point: pre-treatment baseline. The protocol was immunoSEQ multiplex PCR, while the TCRdb copy is restricted to in-frame clones and leaves out a portion. The table records approximately 15,000 clones, 75% to 85% of them present only once. The CDR3 sequence is 17 residues long. V was cut by 4 bases and J by 1 base, with 17 bases left in between. Germline V lookup: CDR1 SGDLS, CDR2 YYNGEE. Material: blood, obtained from a patient treated with checkpoint blockade. This sequence joins TRBV9 and TRBJ2-2; perhaps TRBD2 as D (6 bases). This TCR was sampled from a human donor with melanoma. The CDR3 nucleotides are TGTGCCAGCAGCCTCCTCCGGGATAGCGGGAACACCGGGGAGCTGTTTTTT. The encoded protein is CASSLLRDSGNTGELFF.